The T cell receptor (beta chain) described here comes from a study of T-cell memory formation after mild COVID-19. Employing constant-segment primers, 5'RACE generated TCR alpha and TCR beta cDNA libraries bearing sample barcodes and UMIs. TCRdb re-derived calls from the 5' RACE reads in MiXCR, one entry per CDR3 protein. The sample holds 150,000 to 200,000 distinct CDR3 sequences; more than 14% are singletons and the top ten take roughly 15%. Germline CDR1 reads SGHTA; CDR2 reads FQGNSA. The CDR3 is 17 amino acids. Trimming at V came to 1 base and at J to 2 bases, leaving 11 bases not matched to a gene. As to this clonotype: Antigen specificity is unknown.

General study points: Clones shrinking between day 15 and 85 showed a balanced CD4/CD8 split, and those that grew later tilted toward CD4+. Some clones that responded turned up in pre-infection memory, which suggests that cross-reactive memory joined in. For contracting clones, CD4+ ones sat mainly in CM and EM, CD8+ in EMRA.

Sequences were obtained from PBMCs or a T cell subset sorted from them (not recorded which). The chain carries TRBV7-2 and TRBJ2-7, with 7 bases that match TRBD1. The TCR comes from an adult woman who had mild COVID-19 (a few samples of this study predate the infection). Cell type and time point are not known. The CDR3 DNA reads TGTGCCAGCAGCTTAGTTTCCCTGACAGGGTTAGCCTACGAGCAGTACTTC. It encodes CASSLVSLTGLAYEQYF. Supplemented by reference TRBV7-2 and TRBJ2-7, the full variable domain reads GAGVSQSPSNKVTEKGKDVELRCDPISGHTALYWYRQSLGQGLEFLIYFQGNSAPDKSGLPSDRFSAERTGGSVSTLTIQRTQQEDSAVYLCASSLVSLTGLAYEQYFGPGTRLTVT.